These T cell receptor beta chains were read from a single sample in a study of T cell responses to AZD1222 COVID-19 vaccine. Profiling relied on immunoSEQ multiplex PCR, and the TCRdb table lists in-frame clones only, not all of them. The repertoire holds some 150,000 clones, with more than 80% as singletons. The sample here was peripheral blood, taken on day 0 of AZD1222 vaccination. The source is an adult in good health. The CDR3 runs from the conserved cysteine through the conserved F or W. The order of the fields is CDR3 length, V gene, J gene, D gene, clone size, CDR3 protein, CDR3 DNA. D genes are given only for firm matches. Clone size appears in some rows only: once, few, many, or a class for an expanded clone.

15,TRBV5-4,TRBJ2-3,TRBD2,-,CASSFSGREGDTQYF,TGTGCCAGCAGCTTTAGCGGGAGAGAAGGAGATACGCAGTATTTT
13,TRBV29-1,TRBJ1-1,-,-,CSGIDRLNTEAFF,TGCAGCGGTATAGACAGGCTTAACACTGAAGCTTTCTTT
17,TRBV10-3,TRBJ1-6,-,-,CAISESTGSHYNSPLHF,TGTGCCATCAGTGAGAGTACCGGGAGTCACTATAATTCACCCCTCCACTTT
15,TRBV7-2,TRBJ1-2,TRBD1,few,CASSLALQGAAGYTF,TGTGCCAGCAGCTTAGCGCTACAGGGGGCTGCTGGCTACACCTTC
15,TRBV6-1,TRBJ1-2,-,-,CASSEDGLHDLGYTF,TGTGCCAGCAGTGAAGACGGACTCCACGACCTAGGCTACACCTTC
14,TRBV3-1/TRBV3-2,TRBJ1-1,TRBD1,-,CASSQTGVSTEAFF,TGTGCCAGCAGCCAGACAGGGGTGAGCACTGAAGCTTTCTTT
15,TRBV6-5,TRBJ1-2,TRBD1,-,CASSYSGTGHYGYTF,TGTGCCAGCAGTTACTCGGGGACAGGCCACTATGGCTACACCTTC
16,TRBV18,TRBJ2-2,-,few,CASSLSLGANTGELFF,TGTGCCAGCTCCCTTAGTCTGGGCGCGAACACCGGGGAGCTGTTTTTT
18,TRBV9,TRBJ2-5,TRBD2,-,CASSSWTSGRGGQETQYF,TGTGCCAGCAGCTCTTGGACTAGCGGGAGAGGGGGCCAAGAGACCCAGTACTTC
14,TRBV6-5,TRBJ1-2,-,-,CASSVEGNLYGYTF,TGTGCCAGCAGCGTAGAGGGAAACCTGTATGGCTACACCTTC
15,TRBV2,TRBJ1-1,TRBD1,-,CASRNPTGRITEAFF,TGTGCCAGCAGGAATCCGACAGGGAGGATCACTGAAGCTTTCTTT